This T cell receptor (beta chain) derives from a study of T cell responses to AZD1222 COVID-19 vaccine. Study outcomes and limitations: Recipients of AZD1222 seropositive at baseline numbered only 6 or 7. There were mostly white British donors and more females than males, and clonal diversity was possibly underestimated. Reportedly, close to half of spike-specific TCRs are directed against unmutated variant regions.

V dropped 8 bases and J dropped 7 bases, with 12 bases sitting between them. Germline CDR1 and CDR2: MNHEY and SVGAGI. This CDR3 region has 11 residues. Turning to this clone: Its antigen is currently unknown.

Clones were sequenced by immunoSEQ multiplex PCR, and TCRdb holds only the in-frame ones, with some missing. The sample lists roughly 140,000 clones; 90% to 95% were seen once. This specimen consisted of peripheral blood, obtained 28 days after the second AZD1222 dose. The receptor comes from an adult who received the AZD1222 COVID-19 vaccine. V is TRBV6-5 and J is TRBJ2-7; D unclear. The DNA for the CDR3 is TGTGCCAGCGGAGCCGTCCGAGAGCAGTACTTC. This encodes CASGAVREQYF.